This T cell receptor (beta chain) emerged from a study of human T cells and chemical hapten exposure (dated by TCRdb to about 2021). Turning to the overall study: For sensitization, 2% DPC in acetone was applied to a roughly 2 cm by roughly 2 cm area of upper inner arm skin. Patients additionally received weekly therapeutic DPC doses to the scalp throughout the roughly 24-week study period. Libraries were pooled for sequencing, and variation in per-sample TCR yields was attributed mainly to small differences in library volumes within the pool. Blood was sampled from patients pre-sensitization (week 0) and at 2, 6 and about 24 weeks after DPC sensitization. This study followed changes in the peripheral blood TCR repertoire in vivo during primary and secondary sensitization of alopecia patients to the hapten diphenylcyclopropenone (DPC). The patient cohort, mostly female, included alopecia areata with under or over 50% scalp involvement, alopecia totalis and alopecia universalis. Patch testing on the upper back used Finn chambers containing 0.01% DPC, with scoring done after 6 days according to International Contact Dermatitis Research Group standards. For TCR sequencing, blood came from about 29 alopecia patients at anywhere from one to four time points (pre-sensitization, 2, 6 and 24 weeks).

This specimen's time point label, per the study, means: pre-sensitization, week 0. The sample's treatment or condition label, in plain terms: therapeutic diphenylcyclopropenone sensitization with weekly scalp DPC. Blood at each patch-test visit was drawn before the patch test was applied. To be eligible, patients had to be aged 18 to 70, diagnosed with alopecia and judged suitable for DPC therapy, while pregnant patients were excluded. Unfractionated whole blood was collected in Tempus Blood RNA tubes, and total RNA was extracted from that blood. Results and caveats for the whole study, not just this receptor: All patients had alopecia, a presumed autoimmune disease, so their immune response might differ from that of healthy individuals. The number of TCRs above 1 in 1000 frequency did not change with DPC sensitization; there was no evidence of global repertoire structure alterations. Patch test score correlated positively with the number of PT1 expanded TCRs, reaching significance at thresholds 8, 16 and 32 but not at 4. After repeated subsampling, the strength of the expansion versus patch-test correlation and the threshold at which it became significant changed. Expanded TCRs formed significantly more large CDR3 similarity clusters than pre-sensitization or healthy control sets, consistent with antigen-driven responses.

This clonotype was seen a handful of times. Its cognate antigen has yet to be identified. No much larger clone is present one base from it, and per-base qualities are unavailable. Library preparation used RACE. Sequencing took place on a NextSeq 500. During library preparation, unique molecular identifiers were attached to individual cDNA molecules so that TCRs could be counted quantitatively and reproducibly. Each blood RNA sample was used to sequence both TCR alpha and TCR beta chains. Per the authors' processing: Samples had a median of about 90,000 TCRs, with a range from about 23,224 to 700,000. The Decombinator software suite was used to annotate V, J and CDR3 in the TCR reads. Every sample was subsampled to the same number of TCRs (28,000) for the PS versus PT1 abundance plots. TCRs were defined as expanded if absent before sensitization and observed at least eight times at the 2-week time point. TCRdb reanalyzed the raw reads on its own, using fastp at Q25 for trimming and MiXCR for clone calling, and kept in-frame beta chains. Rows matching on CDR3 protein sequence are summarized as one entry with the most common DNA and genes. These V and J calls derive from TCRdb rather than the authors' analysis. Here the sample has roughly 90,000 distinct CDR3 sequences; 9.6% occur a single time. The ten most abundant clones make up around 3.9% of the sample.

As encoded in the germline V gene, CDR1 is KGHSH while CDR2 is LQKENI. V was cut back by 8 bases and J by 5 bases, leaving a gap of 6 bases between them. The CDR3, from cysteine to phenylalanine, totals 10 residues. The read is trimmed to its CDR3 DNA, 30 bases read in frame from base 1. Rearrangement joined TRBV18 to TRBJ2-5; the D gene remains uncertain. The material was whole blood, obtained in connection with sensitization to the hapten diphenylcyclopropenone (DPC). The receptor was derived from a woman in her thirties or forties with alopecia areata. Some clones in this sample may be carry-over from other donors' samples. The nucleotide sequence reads TGTGCCAGCGAAGGGGAGACCCAGTACTTC. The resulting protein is CASEGETQYF.